This entry lists 28 T cell receptor beta chains sequenced from one sample in a study of cytomegalovirus exposure and HLA in healthy donors. PCR was performed using 60 Vbeta and 13 Jbeta primers. Method: immunoSEQ multiplex PCR; TCRdb's copy keeps in-frame clones and lacks some. Of roughly 140,000 clones in the sample, about 80% were seen once. The sequencing sample was made of PBMCs. These receptors came from a man aged 35 to 55 in good health and CMV-seronegative.

This clone was seen a few times. The rearrangement uses TRBV4-1 and TRBJ1-4, with D possibly TRBD1 on 6 matching bases. CDR3 length: 13 residues. CDR1 is MGHRA, CDR2 YSYEKL, per germline. With 4 bases removed from V and 8 bases from J, the gap between germline ends came to 11 bases. CDR3 in DNA: TGCGCCAGCAGCCGAGGGACATTGGAAAAACTGTTTTTT. This translates into CASSRGTLEKLFF.

The J gene is TRBJ2-1, the V gene TRBV4-1; TRBD2 matches 12 bases. With 0 bases clipped from V and 7 bases from J, the junction kept 10 bases outside the gene matches. The CDR3 has 18 residues. Germline V gene lookup returns CDR1 MGHRA and CDR2 YSYEKL. CDR3 DNA: TGCGCCAGCAGCCAAGAGAAGACTAGCGGGGGCATCAAGAATGAGCAGTTCTTC. It codes for CASSQEKTSGGIKNEQFF.

The rearrangement joins TRBV16 to TRBJ2-3; TRBD2 matches 10 bases. The CDR3 totals 15 residues. The V and J ends lost 2 bases and 9 bases, in that order; junction bases with no gene match: 8. From germline, CDR1 is KGHSY and CDR2 FQNENV. The CDR3 bases are TGTGCCAGCAGCCAACCAGGGACTAGCGTAATCACGCAGTATTTT. Translated, it gives CASSQPGTSVITQYF.

The chain combines TRBV7-9 with TRBJ2-7; maybe TRBD2 (7 bases). The germline V gene encodes CDR1 SEHNR and CDR2 FQNEAQ (reference sequence). CDR3 size: 15 residues. V was pared by 7 bases and J by 2 bases, with 18 bases between. The DNA of the CDR3 is TGTGCCAGCATCCGACGGCAGGGGAGGGCCTACGAGCAGTACTTC. This codes for CASIRRQGRAYEQYF.

V is TRBV5-1 and J is TRBJ1-4; D uncertain. The CDR3 loop spans 14 amino acids. V lost 1 base and J lost 5, with 9 bases in between. The germline CDR1 and CDR2 sequences are SGHRS and YFSETQ. Here the CDR3 DNA reads TGCGCCAGCAGCTTGTCTACCTCGAATGAAAAACTGTTTTTT. Translated, it gives CASSLSTSNEKLFF. Full variable domain (remainder filled in from reference TRBV5-1 and TRBJ1-4): KAGVTQTPRYLIKTRGQQVTLSCSPISGHRSVSWYQQTPGQGLQFLFEYFSETQRNKGNFPGRFSGRQFSNSRSEMNVSTLELGDSALYLCASSLSTSNEKLFFGSGTQLSVL.

V usage is TRBV19 and J usage is TRBJ2-1; D is possibly TRBD2 (6 bases). The ends were cut back, 7 bases at V and 3 bases at J, with 16 bases in the middle. CDR1 and CDR2 (germline): LNHDA, SQIVND (reference sequence). This CDR3 has 15 amino acids. CDR3 loop: CASTRQPGLYNEQFF. The CDR3 DNA reads TGTGCCAGTACTCGCCAACCGGGACTCTACAATGAGCAGTTCTTC.

J is TRBJ1-1 and V is TRBV7-2, with D maybe TRBD1 (5 bases). CDR3 size: 14 residues. CDR1 and CDR2 from the germline V gene are SGHTA and FQGNSA. Trimming took 4 bases from V and 5 from J, leaving 14 bases between them. The CDR3 DNA reads TGTGCCAGCAGCTCGGGGGTCGGAGGGACTGAAGCTTTCTTT. Amino acids: CASSSGVGGTEAFF.

This chain uses TRBV9 with TRBJ2-1, with TRBD2 identical over 11 bases. Per germline, CDR1 SGDLS and CDR2 YYNGEE. The junction had 8 bases not matched to a gene; V was cut back by 1 base and J by 5 bases. The CDR3 has 17 amino acids. This chain's CDR3 is CASSVSPSGGPDNEQFF. In DNA, the CDR3 is TGTGCCAGCAGCGTATCCCCTAGCGGGGGGCCTGACAATGAGCAGTTCTTC.

This chain connects TRBV2 to TRBJ2-1; 10 bases fit TRBD2. After removal of 6 bases from V and 6 bases from J, the junction contained 11 bases not matched to a gene. CDR1 and CDR2 from the germline V gene are SNHLY and FYNNEI. The CDR3 covers 16 residues. The CDR3 DNA follows: TGTGCCAGCAGCTTGGTAGCGGGGGGAATCGTCAATGAGCAGTTCTTC. This sequence encodes CASSLVAGGIVNEQFF.

The rearrangement joins TRBV28 to TRBJ2-7; D gene ambiguous. The CDR3 contains 15 residues. Trimming left V 6 bases short and J 0 bases short, with 15 bases between. CDR1 MDHEN and CDR2 SYDVKM come from the germline V gene. CDR3 protein: CASSTTGWSSYEQYF. As DNA, the CDR3 is TGTGCCAGCAGCACGACCGGATGGAGCTCCTACGAGCAGTACTTC.

This clone was picked up a small number of times. V usage is TRBV30 and J usage is TRBJ1-3; unclear D gene. CDR3 length: 14 amino acids. The V gene lost 5 bases and the J gene lost 0 bases, with 11 bases spanning the gap. Germline CDR1 GTSNPN, CDR2 SVGIG (reference sequence). The CDR3 bases are TGTGCCTGGGAGAGGGCTCGCTCTGGAAACACCATATATTTT. Residues: CAWERARSGNTIYF.

This chain connects TRBV28 to TRBJ1-4; 7 bases are shared with TRBD1. V lost 7 bases and J lost 8; bases outside the gene matches: 13. Germline assignment: CDR1 MDHEN and CDR2 SYDVKM. This CDR3 is built from 15 residues. The CDR3 reads CASTPTGTEGEKLFF. For the CDR3, the DNA is TGTGCCAGCACTCCCACCGGGACAGAAGGAGAAAAACTGTTTTTT.

The genes are TRBV27 and TRBJ1-1; 10 bases are a match to TRBD1. The CDR3 contains 15 residues. Trimming cost V 6 bases and J 5 bases; bases outside gene matches: 9. The germline V gene encodes CDR1 MNHEY and CDR2 SMNVEV (reference sequence). The CDR3 here is CASRYDRTGGTEAFF. As DNA, the CDR3 is TGTGCCAGCAGATACGATAGGACAGGGGGGACTGAAGCTTTCTTT.

This clone was recorded a few times. The chain joins TRBV27 to TRBJ1-3; D might be TRBD1 (6 bases). The CDR3 contains 13 residues. Germline CDR1 reads MNHEY; CDR2 reads SMNVEV (reference sequence). Trimming left V 7 bases short and J 4 bases short, with 11 bases between. CDR3 sequence reads: CASKSGVGNTIYF. CDR3 coding DNA: TGTGCCAGCAAATCAGGGGTCGGAAACACCATATATTTT.

The CDR3 sequence is CASRDREEGQYF. The CDR3, as DNA: TGCGCCAGCAGGGACAGGGAGGAGGGGCAGTACTTC. The chain recombines TRBV10-2 with TRBJ2-7, with 8 bases aligning to TRBD1. The CDR3 length is 12 residues. The germline V gene has CDR1 WSHSY and CDR2 SAAADI. Unmatched junction bases numbered 7, after V lost 6 bases and J lost 9 bases.

This clone was recorded once. The CDR3 sequence is CASSLRVAGGPNTGELFF. For the CDR3, the DNA is TGTGCCAGCAGTTTAAGGGTAGCGGGGGGTCCAAACACCGGGGAGCTGTTTTTT. The chain employs TRBV27 and TRBJ2-2; 10 bases match TRBD2. Germline V gene lookup returns CDR1 MNHEY and CDR2 SMNVEV (reference sequence). V trimming: 2 bases; J trimming: 2 bases; junction bases outside the gene matches: 8. The CDR3 contains 18 residues.

This chain joins TRBV5-1 and TRBJ2-7, with TRBD1 matching 8 bases. This CDR3 spans 15 amino acids. The V gene's germline CDR1 is SGHRS and CDR2 YFSETQ. V was pared by 4 bases and J by 4 bases, with 10 bases of the junction left unmatched. CDR3 DNA sequence: TGCGCCAGCAGCCCCGGGACAGGTGGGGGGTACGAGCAGTACTTC. This sequence encodes CASSPGTGGGYEQYF.

The V call is TRBV11-2, the J call TRBJ2-7, with D possibly TRBD1 on 5 matching bases. Germline V gives CDR1 SGHAT, CDR2 FQNNGV. Between the trimmed V and J ends, which lost 1 base and 3 bases, there was a span of 7 bases. The CDR3 is 13 amino acids. For the CDR3, the DNA is TGTGCCAGCAGCTTAGGCAGGGACTACGAGCAGTACTTC. Translated: CASSLGRDYEQYF.

This chain joins TRBV18 and TRBJ1-5, with TRBD1 as a possible D gene (6 bases). V gave up 0 bases and J gave up 2 bases, with 11 bases separating them. This CDR3 region has 16 residues. Germline lookup yields CDR1 KGHSH and CDR2 LQKENI. This chain's CDR3 is CASSPPRGIGNQPQHF. Written as DNA, the CDR3 is TGTGCCAGCTCACCACCGAGGGGGATTGGCAATCAGCCCCAGCATTTT.

The chain carries TRBV4-1 and TRBJ2-2, with D perhaps matching TRBD1 (5 bases). The length of the CDR3 is 16 residues. Trimming removed 0 bases at V and 0 bases at J, with 8 bases between. The germline CDR1 and CDR2 sequences are MGHRA and YSYEKL. The CDR3 reads CASSQEGAANTGELFF. CDR3 DNA: TGCGCCAGCAGCCAAGAAGGGGCAGCGAACACCGGGGAGCTGTTTTTT.

V usage is TRBV5-1 and J usage is TRBJ1-1, with TRBD1 identical over 10 bases. V lost 4 bases and J lost 5; bases outside the gene matches: 5. The CDR3 spans 14 residues. The V gene's germline CDR1 is SGHRS and CDR2 YFSETQ. The CDR3 protein is CASSADRGLTEAFF. The CDR3, as DNA: TGCGCCAGCAGCGCTGACAGGGGGCTTACTGAAGCTTTCTTT.

This rearrangement joins TRBV5-1 to TRBJ1-6, with 7 bases identical to TRBD1. The V and J ends lost 7 bases and 7 bases, in that order; junction bases with no gene match: 8. The CDR3 extends over 14 amino acids. Germline V gives CDR1 SGHRS, CDR2 YFSETQ. The CDR3 loop reads CASRGTGENSPLHF. The CDR3 DNA sequence: TGCGCCAGCCGAGGAACAGGGGAGAATTCACCCCTCCACTTT.

The chain carries TRBV18 and TRBJ1-2; D may be TRBD1 (6 bases). CDR1 is KGHSH and CDR2 is LQKENI in the germline V gene. The CDR3 runs 15 residues. The V and J ends lost 0 bases and 0 bases respectively, with 8 bases between them. The CDR3 protein is CASSPPGQSNYGYTF. The CDR3 region has the DNA TGTGCCAGCTCACCACCTGGACAGTCTAACTATGGCTACACCTTC. Together with reference TRBV18 and TRBJ1-2, the CDR3 gives the full variable domain: NAGVMQNPRHLVRRRGQEARLRCSPMKGHSHVYWYRQLPEEGLKFMVYLQKENIIDESGMPKERFSAEFPKEGPSILRIQQVVRGDSAAYFCASSPPGQSNYGYTFGSGTRLTVV.

This clone has only one observation. The chain recombines TRBV6-1 with TRBJ1-3; 11 nucleotides match TRBD1. This CDR3 is built from 14 residues. CDR1 is MNHNS and CDR2 is SASEGT in the germline V gene. Unmatched junction bases numbered 2, after V lost 7 bases and J lost 3 bases. CDR3 sequence (DNA): TGTGCCAGCACTGGGACAGGGGGTGGAAACACCATATATTTT. This codes for CASTGTGGGNTIYF.

This clone was seen once. This CDR3 reads CASSPGGQGYYNEQFF. CDR3 DNA: TGCGCCAGCAGCCCAGGGGGACAGGGGTATTACAATGAGCAGTTCTTC. The chain couples TRBV5-1 to TRBJ2-1; 10 positions match TRBD1. The junction had 8 bases not matched to a gene; V was cut back by 4 bases and J by 4 bases. The CDR3 has 16 amino acids. Per the germline V gene, CDR1 is SGHRS and CDR2 is YFSETQ.

This chain joins TRBV28 and TRBJ2-3, with D perhaps TRBD1 (5 bases). The length of the CDR3 is 13 residues. Germline-derived CDR1 and CDR2 are MDHEN and SYDVKM. Trimming took 7 bases from V and 2 from J, leaving 10 bases between them. CDR3 region: CASTSTDTDTQYF. The CDR3 bases are TGTGCCAGCACCTCGACAGACACAGATACGCAGTATTTT.

This rearrangement joins TRBV29-1 to TRBJ2-7, with 11 bases that match TRBD2. Trimming took 7 bases from V and 1 from J; bases not matched to a gene: 12. This CDR3 contains 16 residues. Per germline, CDR1 SQVTM and CDR2 ANQGSEA. The chain's CDR3 is CSATEYGTSGSYEQYF. The CDR3 coding sequence is TGCAGCGCCACCGAATACGGGACTAGCGGATCCTACGAGCAGTACTTC.

This rearrangement joins TRBV6-5 to TRBJ2-5; the match to TRBD1 covers 9 bases. The CDR3 runs to 14 residues. CDR1 is MNHEY and CDR2 is SVGAGI in the germline V gene. The junction had 3 bases not matched to a gene; V was cut back by 6 bases and J by 1 base. In DNA, the CDR3 is TGTGCCAGCAGAACAGGGGGCCTCCAAGAGACCCAGTACTTC. Translated, it gives CASRTGGLQETQYF.